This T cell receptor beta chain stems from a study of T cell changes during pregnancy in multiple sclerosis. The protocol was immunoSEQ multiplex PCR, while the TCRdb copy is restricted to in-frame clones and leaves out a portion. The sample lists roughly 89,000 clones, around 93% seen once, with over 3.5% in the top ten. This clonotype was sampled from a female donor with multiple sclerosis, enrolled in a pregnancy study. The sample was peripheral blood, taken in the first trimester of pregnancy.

CDR3 region: CASSPSGMAGKETQYF. The CDR3 DNA reads as TGTGCCAGCAGCCCCTCCGGGATGGCGGGGAAAGAGACCCAGTACTTC. V gene TRBV13 combines with J gene TRBJ2-5; D possibly corresponds to TRBD2 (6 bases). Germline-derived CDR1 and CDR2 are PRHDT and FYEKMQ (reference sequence). The length of the CDR3 is 16 residues. V dropped 5 bases and J dropped 3 bases, with 19 bases sitting between them.